This paragraph covers one TCR beta chain sequence. CDR3 length equals 13 residues. Trimming took 7 bases from V and 2 from J, leaving 10 bases between them. CDR1 and CDR2 from the germline V gene are SNHLY and FYNNEI. This sample is part of a study of shared clonotypes between healthy human individuals. A CD45RA+ naive subset and a CD45RA-negative memory subset were split from CD4+ cells. Authors' processing steps: Because ImmunoSEQ provided only junction sequences with no quality scores, the filtering differed. The data were produced by immunoSEQ multiplex PCR, yet TCRdb's version contains in-frame clones alone and is incomplete. The V and J calls and clone size come from that table; D and trimming were worked out from the DNA. The repertoire holds some 200,000 clones, approximately 65% seen once, with roughly 10% in the top ten.

This receptor was taken from a man aged 25 to 40 in good health. The sequencing sample was made of memory CD4+ T cells sorted from blood. Specified subset: CD45RA-negative fraction. This chain joins TRBV2 and TRBJ2-3, with D perhaps TRBD1 (5 bases). The CDR3 spells CASTVGPTDTQYF. The CDR3 nucleotides read TGTGCCAGCACGGTGGGGCCCACAGATACGCAGTATTTT.